This TCR beta chain emerged from a study of shared clonotypes between healthy human individuals. Points from the study as a whole: Represented diversity, genetic and exposure-history alike, was limited by few donors.

This clone showed up just once. Its antigen is not identified. The sample contains more than one DNA sequence encoding this CDR3. The naive CD8 subset, CD45RO-negative cells positively selected for CCR7, excluded terminally differentiated effector memory CD45RA+ cells. Deep-level settings were used for running the assay. Per sorted-subset replicate PCR, input was 150 to 250 ng DNA, representing some 30,000 T cell genomes. Produced via immunoSEQ multiplex PCR; TCRdb's table is partial and in-frame only. The table shows about 2.2 million clones, with about 94% occurring only once. The V end was cut by 3 bases, the J end by 1 base, with 10 bases between. In germline, CDR1 is MNHEY, CDR2 SMNVEV (reference sequence). The CDR3 is 15 residues long.

The sequencing sample was made of naive CD8+ T cells from PBMCs. The chain couples TRBV27 to TRBJ2-1; D gene unclear. The receptor's source is a man between 18 and 29 years old in good health. Some clones in this sample may be carry-over from other donors' samples. The CDR3 region has the DNA TGTGCCAGCAGTTTTCTGCCTCATTCCTACAATGAGCAGTTCTTC. Protein sequence: CASSFLPHSYNEQFF.